This T cell receptor (beta chain) is from a study of graft-versus-host responses after intestinal transplantation. About the research overall: For around 3 years after anti-thymocyte globulin induction, all recipients took tacrolimus and steroids.

This clone was picked up one time. Its matching antigen is unknown. Using immunoSEQ multiplex PCR, the repertoire was profiled, and TCRdb retains in-frame clones only, with some absent. The sample shows 60,000 to 90,000 clones, about 90% of them seen only once. After removal of 0 bases from V and 8 bases from J, the junction contained 4 bases not matched to a gene. CDR1 and CDR2 from the germline V gene are SGHRS and YFSETQ. The CDR3 totals 15 residues. The material sequenced was unstimulated CD8+ T cells sorted from spleen or lymph node cells, taken before intestinal transplant. The J gene is TRBJ2-1, the V gene TRBV5-1, with TRBD2 matching 11 bases. This clonotype was sampled from a human donor who received an intestinal transplant. The CDR3 loop reads CASSLGSGGADEQFF. In DNA, the CDR3 is TGCGCCAGCAGCTTGGGTAGCGGGGGGGCCGATGAGCAGTTCTTC.